This paragraph reports one T cell receptor (beta chain). The record originates from a study of blood T cell repertoires in COVID-19. Sequencing was performed with immunoSEQ multiplex PCR; in TCRdb, only in-frame clones are kept and a portion is missing. Of 200,000 to 300,000 clones in the sample, over 75% were seen once. V was trimmed by 7 bases and J by 4 bases, leaving 14 bases between them. The germline V gene has CDR1 MNHEY and CDR2 SVGAGI. This CDR3 comprises 14 residues. Sample: peripheral blood. The chain joins TRBV6-5 to TRBJ2-1; D perhaps matches TRBD1 (7 bases). The receptor's source is a woman at least 80 years old with acute or convalescent COVID-19. In DNA, the CDR3 is TGTGCCAGCACAGGGGGGAGTGATTACAATGAGCAGTTCTTC. Protein sequence: CASTGGSDYNEQFF.